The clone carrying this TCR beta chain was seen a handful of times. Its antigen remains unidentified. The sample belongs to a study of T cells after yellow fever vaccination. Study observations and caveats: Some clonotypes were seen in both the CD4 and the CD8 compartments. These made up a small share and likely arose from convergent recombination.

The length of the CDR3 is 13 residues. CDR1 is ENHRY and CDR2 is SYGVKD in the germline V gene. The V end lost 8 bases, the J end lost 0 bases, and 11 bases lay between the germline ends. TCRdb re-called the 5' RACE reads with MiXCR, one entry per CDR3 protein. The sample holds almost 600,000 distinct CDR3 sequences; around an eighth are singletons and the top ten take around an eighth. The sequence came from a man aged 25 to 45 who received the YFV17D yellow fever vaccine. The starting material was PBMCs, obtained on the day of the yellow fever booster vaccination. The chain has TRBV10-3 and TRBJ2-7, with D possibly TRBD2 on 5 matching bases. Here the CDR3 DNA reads TGTGCCATCGGGGAGCGGCCCTCCTACGAGCAGTACTTC. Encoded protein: CAIGERPSYEQYF.